This T cell receptor (beta chain) was documented in a study of Graves' ophthalmopathy and Graves' hyperthyroidism. Germline assignment: CDR1 SGHTA and CDR2 FQGNSA. The CDR3 has 15 residues. V lost 3 bases and J 1 base, leaving 12 bases between the germline ends. Scientists amplified the TCR beta CDR3 regions from RNA transcripts. Investigators did first-round RT-PCR with HTBI primers, then second-round multiplex PCR. TCRdb called the multiplex PCR reads again in MiXCR, with one record for every CDR3 protein. The sample contains 740,000 or so distinct CDR3 sequences, 35% to 50% of which appear only once.

The sequence came from an adult man with Graves' ophthalmopathy. This sequence joins TRBV7-2 and TRBJ2-5; D not resolved. The sample consisted of peripheral blood. The CDR3 region is CASSFLLGSQETQYF. CDR3 nucleotides: TGTGCCAGCAGCTTTTTATTAGGTAGCCAAGAGACCCAGTACTTC.